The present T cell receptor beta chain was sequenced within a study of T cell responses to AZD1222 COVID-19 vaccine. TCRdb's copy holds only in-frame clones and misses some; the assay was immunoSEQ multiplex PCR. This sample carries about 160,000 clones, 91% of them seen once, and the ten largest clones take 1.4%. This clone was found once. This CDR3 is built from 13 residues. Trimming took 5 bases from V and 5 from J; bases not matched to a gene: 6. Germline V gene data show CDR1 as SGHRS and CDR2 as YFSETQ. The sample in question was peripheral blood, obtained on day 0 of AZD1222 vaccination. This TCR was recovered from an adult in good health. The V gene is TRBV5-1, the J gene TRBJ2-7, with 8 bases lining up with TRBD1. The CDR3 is CASRRQGLDEQYF. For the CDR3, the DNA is TGCGCCAGCAGGCGACAGGGGTTGGACGAGCAGTACTTC. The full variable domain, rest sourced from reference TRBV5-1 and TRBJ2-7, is KAGVTQTPRYLIKTRGQQVTLSCSPISGHRSVSWYQQTPGQGLQFLFEYFSETQRNKGNFPGRFSGRQFSNSRSEMNVSTLELGDSALYLCASRRQGLDEQYFGPGTRLTVT.